This entry lists 15 T cell receptor beta chains sequenced from one sample in a study of shared clonotypes between healthy human individuals. The assay was immunoSEQ multiplex PCR, and TCRdb's table has in-frame clones only and misses some. The data hold about half a million clones, with more than 75% observed a single time. The material sequenced was PBMCs. These receptors were obtained from a woman in her forties in good health. Some clones in this sample may be carry-over from other donors' samples.

V is TRBV10-2 and J is TRBJ2-1; 7 bases agree with TRBD2. CDR1 WSHSY and CDR2 SAAADI come from the germline V gene. This CDR3 comprises 20 residues. V gave up 4 bases and J gave up 4 bases; unmatched junction bases: 22. CDR3 sequence reads: CASSGLGKRGLRGNYNEQFF. In DNA, the CDR3 is TGCGCCAGCAGTGGGTTGGGCAAGAGGGGACTACGGGGGAATTACAATGAGCAGTTCTTC.

In its sample, this clone was seen a few times. V and J are TRBV19 and TRBJ2-5, with a possible D match to TRBD1 (7 bases). The CDR3 covers 13 residues. Germline CDR1 and CDR2: LNHDA and SQIVND (reference sequence). V lost 10 bases, J lost 5 bases, and 17 bases lay in between. CDR3: CATSRGRSETQYF. DNA for the CDR3: TGTGCCACGTCCAGGGGGAGGTCGGAGACCCAGTACTTC.

The V call is TRBV19, the J call TRBJ2-3; D unclear. Per the germline V gene, CDR1 is LNHDA and CDR2 is SQIVND (reference sequence). V gave up 3 bases and J gave up 7 bases, with 5 bases separating them. The CDR3 loop spans 11 amino acids. In DNA form, the CDR3 reads TGTGCCAGTAGTATCGTGCATACGCAGTATTTT. The encoded protein is CASSIVHTQYF.

To note about this clone: A read error may account for a junction end that differs from germline. The J gene is TRBJ2-7, the V gene TRBV7-8; 15 nucleotides line up with TRBD2. CDR3 length equals 16 residues. CDR1 and CDR2 (germline): SGHVS, FQNEAQ. The CDR3 region is CASSMGLAGGSSEQYF. Written as DNA, the CDR3 is TGTGCCAGCAGCATGGGACTAGCGGGAGGTTCCTCCGAGCAGTACTTC.

The chain combines TRBV5-1 with TRBJ2-5; 10 bases line up with TRBD1. The length of the CDR3 is 15 residues. The ends lost 4 bases at V and 1 base at J; junction bases unmatched: 4. In germline, CDR1 is SGHRS, CDR2 YFSETQ. CDR3 sequence (DNA): TGCGCCAGCAGCGACCGGGACAGGGGCCAAGAGACCCAGTACTTC. This codes for CASSDRDRGQETQYF.

This clone was counted once. The V and J genes are TRBV27 and TRBJ2-1; D is unclear. V was trimmed by 2 bases and J by 0 bases, leaving 14 bases between them. The CDR3 spans 17 residues. Germline V gives CDR1 MNHEY, CDR2 SMNVEV (reference sequence). In DNA, the CDR3 is TGTGCCAGCAGTTTAAATCCGGGCTCGAGCTCCTACAATGAGCAGTTCTTC. This gives the protein CASSLNPGSSSYNEQFF.

The J gene is TRBJ2-7, the V gene TRBV7-2; D is undetermined. The CDR3 has 12 residues. The germline V gene has CDR1 SGHTA and CDR2 FQGNSA. V shed 1 base and J shed 6 bases, with 7 bases lying between them. The CDR3 is CASSLVHSEQYF. For the CDR3, the DNA is TGTGCCAGCAGCTTAGTTCATAGCGAGCAGTACTTC.

The chain joins TRBV2 to TRBJ1-4; D is uncertain. Germline CDR1 SNHLY, CDR2 FYNNEI. V shed 9 bases and J shed 6 bases, with 8 bases lying between them. This CDR3 comprises 11 residues. CDR3 coding DNA: TGTGCCAGTCGCGGGTATGAAAAACTGTTTTTT. This sequence encodes CASRGYEKLFF.

V is TRBV5-1 and J is TRBJ2-1; tentative D call: TRBD2 (7 bases). The CDR3 sequence is 15 residues long. CDR1 SGHRS and CDR2 YFSETQ come from the germline V gene. V lost 4 bases and J lost 10, with 21 bases in between. CDR3 sequence (DNA): TGCGCCAGCAGCCTCTCGGGGGGCCTTTGGAACGAGCAGTTCTTC. Translating gives CASSLSGGLWNEQFF.

The rearrangement links TRBV6-1 to TRBJ1-2, with TRBD1 identical over 7 bases. V shed 2 bases and J 4 bases; nucleotides not matched to a gene: 7. Germline loops: CDR1 MNHNS, CDR2 SASEGT. The CDR3 loop spans 15 amino acids. The CDR3 DNA sequence: TGTGCCAGCAGTGAACCCCTAGGGGGCAGCTATGGCTACACCTTC. Encoded protein: CASSEPLGGSYGYTF.

This clone was seen a single time. The genes are TRBV11-2 and TRBJ2-1; the match to TRBD2 covers 11 bases. V shed 1 base and J 4 bases; nucleotides not matched to a gene: 6. Germline loops: CDR1 SGHAT, CDR2 FQNNGV. This CDR3 has 17 residues. The CDR3 sequence is CASSLGSGRASYNEQFF. The CDR3 DNA reads as TGTGCCAGCAGCTTAGGTAGCGGGAGGGCCTCGTACAATGAGCAGTTCTTC.

The chain links TRBV11-3 to TRBJ2-1, with 10 positions matching TRBD2. This CDR3 spans 15 amino acids. The V gene end was trimmed by 5 bases and the J gene end by 7 bases; junction bases not matched to a gene: 8. Germline CDR1 reads SGHNT; CDR2 reads YENEEA. The CDR3 here is CASSGRLAGINEQFF. The CDR3 nucleotides are TGTGCCAGCAGCGGACGACTAGCGGGCATTAATGAGCAGTTCTTC.

The chain has TRBV6-5 and TRBJ2-5; 11 bases line up with TRBD2. The DNA end is a closer match to TRBJ2-7, so the J assignment may be wrong. CDR1 MNHEY and CDR2 SVGAGI come from the germline V gene. This CDR3 has 15 amino acids. The CDR3 DNA follows: TGTGCCAGCAGCGTAGCGGGAGGGCCTGGGGCCGAGCAGTACTTC. Amino acid sequence: CASSVAGGPGAEQYF.

This chain joins TRBV7-3 and TRBJ2-3, with TRBD2 matching 9 bases. The V and J ends lost 2 bases and 5 bases, in that order; junction bases with no gene match: 5. The germline CDR1 and CDR2 sequences are SGHTA and FQGTGA. The CDR3 runs to 15 residues. CDR3 residues: CASSLFAGGQDTQYF. Written as DNA, the CDR3 is TGTGCCAGCAGCTTATTCGCGGGAGGGCAAGATACGCAGTATTTT.

This chain connects TRBV14 to TRBJ2-1, with D uncertain. Germline V gene lookup returns CDR1 SGHDN and CDR2 FVKESK. The CDR3 is made up of 15 amino acids. The V end lost 4 bases, the J end lost 8 bases, and 18 bases lay between the germline ends. CDR3 residues: CASSRLRAYRHEQFF. The DNA of the CDR3 is TGTGCCAGCAGCCGACTCCGCGCGTACCGGCATGAGCAGTTCTTC.